This T cell receptor (beta chain) was found in a study of T cell responses to AZD1222 COVID-19 vaccine. Regarding the study as a whole: Once two AZD1222 doses were given, Spike-specific TCR breadth and depth went up. Unmutated regions of variants are reportedly targeted by nearly half of spike-specific TCRs. Mostly white British, mostly female donors; authors suggested clonal diversity may be underestimated. The study found vaccine-associated CD4 TCRs spanning spike, dominant at 160-218 and 743-854.

The repertoire was sequenced with immunoSEQ multiplex PCR; TCRdb's copy has only in-frame clones and lacks some. Of some 200,000 clones listed, 93% are singletons. Germline CDR1 is MDHEN and CDR2 is SYDVKM. The CDR3 sequence is 14 residues long. V shed 3 bases and J shed 6 bases, with 11 bases lying between them. Of note for this clone: Its antigen remains unknown.

This TCR derives from an adult in good health. The J gene is TRBJ2-2, the V gene TRBV28, with D possibly TRBD1 on 5 matching bases. This specimen consisted of peripheral blood, obtained on day 0 of MenACWY control vaccination. The chain's CDR3 is CASSFDQGPGELFF. CDR3 DNA sequence: TGTGCCAGCAGTTTTGATCAGGGCCCCGGGGAGCTGTTTTTT.